This TCR beta chain emerged from a study of glioma-infiltrating T cells after dendritic cell vaccination. Selection required adequate fresh-frozen tumor tissue plus more than two years' survival data. Before vaccination, two weeks after the third vaccination, and at progression, PBMC were collected. Trimming took off 1 base at V and 6 bases at J, with 10 bases between the two ends. Germline values: CDR1 LNHNV, CDR2 YYDKDF (reference sequence). This CDR3 comprises 14 residues. Amplification used 60 V beta primers and 13 J beta primers. Repertoires were generated with immunoSEQ multiplex PCR, while TCRdb's copy carries only in-frame clones and drops some. The repertoire holds more than 60,000 clones, with about 81% as singletons.

This material consisted of blood, taken before dendritic cell vaccination. V gene TRBV15 combines with J gene TRBJ2-1; D is possibly TRBD2 (5 bases). The clonotype comes from a human donor with glioblastoma. The CDR3 here is CATSRGRAGNEQFF. The CDR3 region has the DNA TGTGCCACCAGCAGAGGGCGGGCCGGCAATGAGCAGTTCTTC.